The 14 T cell receptor beta chains given below trace back to one sample, sequenced in a study of radiotherapy plus CTLA-4 blockade in lung cancer. The data were produced by immunoSEQ multiplex PCR, yet TCRdb's version contains in-frame clones alone and is incomplete. In the table there are some 73,000 clones, around 80% of which are singletons. This specimen was peripheral blood, taken from a patient treated with radiotherapy plus ipilimumab. The receptors shown here come from a human donor with non-small cell lung cancer who had stable disease on radiotherapy plus ipilimumab.

The rearrangement joins TRBV29-1 to TRBJ2-7; D may be TRBD1 or TRBD2 (6 bases each). V was shortened by 4 bases and J by 7 bases, with 23 bases between the two germline ends. The CDR3 contains 15 residues. CDR1 and CDR2 from the germline V gene are SQVTM and ANQGSEA. The CDR3 DNA sequence: TGCAGCGTTGGGGTACCGGGGGCCGTCTTGAGGGAGCAGTACTTC. As protein: CSVGVPGAVLREQYF.

This clone came up a few times. In nucleotides, the CDR3 is TGTGCCAGCAGCACGAGAGGTCAGGTGGGCTCGGGGACCCAGTACTTC. It codes for CASSTRGQVGSGTQYF. The chain carries TRBV7-8 and TRBJ2-5; no reliable D call. The CDR3 sequence is 16 residues long. CDR1 SGHVS and CDR2 FQNEAQ come from the germline V gene. The V end lost 5 bases, the J end lost 7 bases, and 23 bases lay between the germline ends.

The chain couples TRBV2 to TRBJ2-3; possibly TRBD2 for D (6 bases). V lost 7 bases to trimming and J lost 3 bases, with 26 bases between them. The germline V gene encodes CDR1 SNHLY and CDR2 FYNNEI. CDR3 length: 18 amino acids. As DNA, the CDR3 is TGTGCCAGCACCCCACCCAAGACTAGTCCGATTAGGACAGATACGCAGTATTTT. Translating gives CASTPPKTSPIRTDTQYF.

The chain carries TRBV7-3 and TRBJ1-1, with no clear D. The CDR3 extends over 14 amino acids. With 4 bases removed from V and 2 bases from J, the gap between germline ends came to 11 bases. Looked up from germline, CDR1 is SGHTA and CDR2 is FQGTGA. The CDR3 DNA follows: TGTGCCAGCAGCTCCCGGGGAGAAAACACTGAAGCTTTCTTT. Protein sequence: CASSSRGENTEAFF. The whole variable domain, filled in from reference TRBV7-3 and TRBJ1-1, reads GAGVSQTPSNKVTEKGKYVELRCDPISGHTALYWYRQSLGQGPEFLIYFQGTGAADDSGLPNDRFFAVRPEGSVSTLKIQRTERGDSAVYLCASSSRGENTEAFFGQGTRLTVV.

The chain combines TRBV27 with TRBJ1-5, with 7 bases fitting TRBD1. Germline CDR1 is MNHEY and CDR2 is SMNVEV (reference sequence). Trimming took 3 bases from V and 3 from J; bases not matched to a gene: 5. There are 15 residues in the CDR3. CDR3 amino acids: CASSLPTGFNQPQHF. CDR3 sequence (DNA): TGTGCCAGCAGTTTGCCGACAGGGTTCAATCAGCCCCAGCATTTT.

The J gene is TRBJ2-7, the V gene TRBV7-3; D unclear. The CDR3 runs to 15 residues. V lost 0 bases and J 3 bases, leaving 12 bases between the germline ends. Per germline, CDR1 SGHTA and CDR2 FQGTGA. The CDR3 nucleotides read TGTGCCAGCAGCTTAACGGCAGGTGCAGGCTACGAGCAGTACTTC. Translating gives CASSLTAGAGYEQYF.

V is TRBV7-3 and J is TRBJ1-1; D remains ambiguous. Germline V lookup: CDR1 SGHTA, CDR2 FQGTGA. The germline V and J ends were trimmed by 0 bases and 6 bases, with 14 bases remaining between them. CDR3 size: 15 residues. CDR3 sequence (DNA): TGTGCCAGCAGCTTAACTCCGGGTTTGAGTGCTGAAGCTTTCTTT. As protein: CASSLTPGLSAEAFF.

The chain uses TRBV29-1 and TRBJ2-2, with D perhaps assigned TRBD1 or TRBD2 (6 bases each). V was shortened by 4 bases and J by 0 bases, with 9 bases between the two germline ends. The length of the CDR3 is 14 residues. Germline CDR1 is SQVTM and CDR2 is ANQGSEA. This chain's CDR3 is CSVGRGPNTGELFF. The DNA for the CDR3 is TGCAGCGTTGGCCGGGGGCCGAACACCGGGGAGCTGTTTTTT.

V is TRBV4-1 and J is TRBJ2-1; 14 nucleotides match TRBD2. Germline V lookup: CDR1 MGHRA, CDR2 YSYEKL. With 6 bases clipped from V and 0 bases from J, the junction kept 10 bases outside the gene matches. This CDR3 is 19 amino acids long. The CDR3 DNA is TGCGCCAGCAGTCCCGGGACTAGCGGGGGCCGAAGCTCCTACAATGAGCAGTTCTTC. It codes for CASSPGTSGGRSSYNEQFF.

This chain joins TRBV6-5 and TRBJ1-4; D gene ambiguous. Trimming removed 2 bases from V and 5 bases from J, with 15 bases in between. This CDR3 has 16 amino acids. The germline CDR1 and CDR2 sequences are MNHEY and SVGAGI. CDR3 residues: CASSYNPPRENEKLFF. In nucleotides, the CDR3 is TGTGCCAGCAGTTACAACCCCCCGAGGGAAAATGAAAAACTGTTTTTT.

The gene calls are TRBV27 and TRBJ2-1, with 8 bases matching TRBD2. Per germline, CDR1 MNHEY and CDR2 SMNVEV (reference sequence). The V and J ends lost 6 bases and 3 bases, in that order; junction bases with no gene match: 1. This CDR3 is built from 13 residues. CDR3 in DNA: TGTGCCAGCAGGAGCGGGAGCTACAATGAGCAGTTCTTC. It translates to CASRSGSYNEQFF.

This chain joins TRBV11-2 and TRBJ2-1; maybe TRBD1 (6 bases). This CDR3 is built from 12 residues. V dropped 1 base and J dropped 10 bases, with 8 bases sitting between them. Germline values: CDR1 SGHAT, CDR2 FQNNGV. The CDR3 DNA reads as TGTGCCAGCAGCTTAGTAGGGGGAGAGCAGTTCTTC. Residues: CASSLVGGEQFF.

This clone was recorded once. This rearrangement joins TRBV7-5 to TRBJ1-5. TRBV7-5 has pseudogene status. The CDR3 is made up of 11 amino acids. CDR3: CVRSPPGPQHF. The CDR3 coding sequence is TGTGTCAGAAGCCCCCCGGGGCCCCAGCATTTT.

The CDR3 sequence is CASSLGTGVSRDTQYF. CDR3 DNA: TGTGCCAGTAGCTTAGGGACAGGTGTTTCACGAGATACGCAGTATTTT. The rearrangement joins TRBV19 to TRBJ2-3; 8 bases line up with TRBD1. CDR3 length equals 16 residues. The germline V gene has CDR1 LNHDA and CDR2 SQIVND (reference sequence). The junction had 13 bases not matched to a gene; V was cut back by 6 bases and J by 5 bases. The full variable domain, completed using reference TRBV19 and TRBJ2-3, is DGGITQSPKYLFRKEGQNVTLSCEQNLNHDAMYWYRQDPGQGLRLIYYSQIVNDFQKGDIAEGYSVSREKKESFPLTVTSAQKNPTAFYLCASSLGTGVSRDTQYFGPGTRLTVL.